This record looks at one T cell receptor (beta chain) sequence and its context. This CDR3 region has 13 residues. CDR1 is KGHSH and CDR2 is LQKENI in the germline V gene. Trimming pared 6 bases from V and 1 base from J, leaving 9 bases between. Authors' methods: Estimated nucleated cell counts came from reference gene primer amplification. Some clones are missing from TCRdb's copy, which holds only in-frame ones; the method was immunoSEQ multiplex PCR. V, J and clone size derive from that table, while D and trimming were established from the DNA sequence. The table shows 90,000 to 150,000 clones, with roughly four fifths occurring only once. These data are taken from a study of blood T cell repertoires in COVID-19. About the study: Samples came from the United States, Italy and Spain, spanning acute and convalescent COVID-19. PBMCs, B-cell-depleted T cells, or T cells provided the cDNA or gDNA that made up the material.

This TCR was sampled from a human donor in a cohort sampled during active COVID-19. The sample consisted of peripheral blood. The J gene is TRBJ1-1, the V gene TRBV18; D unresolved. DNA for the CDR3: TGTGCCAGCTCGCGAGAGAGGAACACTGAAGCTTTCTTT. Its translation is CASSRERNTEAFF.